Below, 17 T cell receptor beta chains from the same sample are listed, as sequenced in a study of T-cell memory formation after mild COVID-19. Using its own MiXCR run on the 5' RACE reads, TCRdb lists one record per CDR3 protein. The repertoire holds approximately 400,000 distinct CDR3 sequences, with roughly 18% as singletons. What was sequenced was PBMCs or a T cell subset sorted from them (not recorded which). The source of these receptors is a man aged 18 to 30 who had mild COVID-19 (a few samples of this study predate the infection). Cell type and time point are not known.

This rearrangement joins TRBV12-3 or TRBV12-4 to TRBJ2-7; 7 bases are a match to TRBD2. Losses at the gene ends were 3 bases for V and 5 bases for J; bases not matched to a gene: 13. There are 16 residues in the CDR3. CDR3 sequence (DNA): TGTGCCAGCAGTTTCTACCCCGGACTAGTATCCCACGAGCAGTACTTC. Protein product: CASSFYPGLVSHEQYF.

V usage is TRBV2 and J usage is TRBJ1-1; 8 nucleotides agree with TRBD1. Per germline, CDR1 SNHLY and CDR2 FYNNEI. V lost 7 bases, J lost 5 bases, and 9 bases stayed unmatched. The CDR3 covers 14 residues. The CDR3 loop is CASNPQGGRTEAFF. The CDR3 DNA sequence: TGTGCCAGCAACCCACAGGGGGGACGTACTGAAGCTTTCTTT.

V is TRBV12-3 or TRBV12-4 and J is TRBJ1-2; TRBD1 is a possible D gene (6 bases). The V gene lost 6 bases and the J gene lost 8 bases, with 16 bases spanning the gap. This CDR3 is built from 13 residues. CDR3 sequence (DNA): TGTGCCAGCAGCGATCGGGCAGGGGACGGCTACACCTTC. Translated, it gives CASSDRAGDGYTF.

This clonotype was found a few times. J is TRBJ2-5 and V is TRBV6-5; TRBD1 aligns across 11 bases. The CDR3 consists of 15 residues. V trimming: 2 bases; J trimming: 5 bases; junction bases outside the gene matches: 4. Germline CDR1 is MNHEY and CDR2 is SVGAGI. The CDR3 spells CASSYGQGARETQYF. CDR3 coding DNA: TGTGCCAGCAGTTACGGACAGGGGGCGAGGGAGACCCAGTACTTC.

This clonotype was observed a handful of times. The genes are TRBV6-2 or TRBV6-3 and TRBJ2-7; D not certain. Trimming removed 0 bases at V and 0 bases at J, with 3 bases between. Looked up from germline, CDR1 is MNHEY and CDR2 is SVGEGT. This CDR3 is built from 13 residues. The CDR3 DNA reads TGTGCCAGCAGTTACTCCAGCTCCTACGAGCAGTACGTC. This codes for CASSYSSSYEQYV.

J is TRBJ2-1 and V is TRBV11-2, with D maybe TRBD1 (6 bases). The CDR3 is 14 residues long. The germline CDR1 and CDR2 sequences are SGHAT and FQNNGV. Between the trimmed V and J ends, which lost 3 bases and 10 bases, there was a span of 16 bases. DNA for the CDR3: TGTGCCAGCAGCTTCGACAGGTTAAGTGGGGAGCAGTTCTTC. This codes for CASSFDRLSGEQFF.

Only a few counts were recorded for this clonotype. V is TRBV10-3 and J is TRBJ2-5; 7 bases align to TRBD1. CDR3 length: 13 residues. CDR1 is ENHRY and CDR2 is SYGVKD in the germline V gene. With V trimmed by 5 bases and J by 2 bases, 2 bases remained unmatched. The DNA of the CDR3 is TGTGCCATCAGTTGGACAGGACAAGAGACCCAGTACTTC. Translated, it gives CAISWTGQETQYF.

This clonotype was picked up a small number of times. V usage is TRBV5-6 and J usage is TRBJ2-5; unclear D gene. The length of the CDR3 is 15 residues. Per germline, CDR1 SGHDT and CDR2 YYEEEE. Trimming shortened V by 0 bases and J by 6 bases, and 15 bases separated the two germline ends. DNA for the CDR3: TGTGCCAGCAGCTTGGCCGGCAGGACCCGGCAGACCCAGTACTTC. It is translated as CASSLAGRTRQTQYF. The full variable domain, rest sourced from reference TRBV5-6 and TRBJ2-5, is DAGVTQSPTHLIKTRGQQVTLRCSPKSGHDTVSWYQQALGQGPQFIFQYYEEEERQRGNFPDRFSGHQFPNYSSELNVNALLLGDSALYLCASSLAGRTRQTQYFGPGTRLLVL.

The V and J genes are TRBV7-2 and TRBJ2-5, with 8 bases identical to TRBD2. CDR3 length: 11 amino acids. Trimming at V came to 11 bases and at J to 4 bases, leaving 3 bases not matched to a gene. From germline, CDR1 is SGHTA and CDR2 FQGNSA. The CDR3 coding sequence is TGTGCCTCGGGGGGGTTAGAGACCCAGTACTTC. Amino acid sequence: CASGGLETQYF.

The table lists this clonotype with many counts. The CDR3 reads CSARDRTSGGHEQYF. CDR3 bases: TGCAGTGCTAGAGACAGGACTAGCGGGGGGCACGAGCAGTACTTC. The rearrangement uses TRBV20-1 and TRBJ2-7; 14 bases are shared with TRBD2. Germline-derived CDR1 and CDR2 are DFQATT and SNEGSKA (reference sequence). After removal of 0 bases from V and 5 bases from J, the junction contained 3 bases not matched to a gene. There are 15 residues in the CDR3.

This clonotype was counted many times. This sequence joins TRBV6-2 or TRBV6-3 and TRBJ2-3, with D possibly matching TRBD2 (5 bases). The CDR3 totals 19 residues. Trimming stripped 2 bases from V and 2 bases from J, with 23 bases between. Germline loops: CDR1 MNHEY, CDR2 SVGEGT. CDR3 region: CASSYRRGKPEGSTDTQYF. CDR3 DNA sequence: TGTGCCAGCAGTTACCGCCGGGGAAAACCCGAGGGTTCCACAGATACGCAGTATTTT.

J is TRBJ1-2 and V is TRBV18, with a tentative D call TRBD1 (5 bases). The germline V and J ends were trimmed by 2 bases and 6 bases, with 13 bases remaining between them. The CDR3 consists of 14 residues. The germline CDR1 and CDR2 sequences are KGHSH and LQKENI. The CDR3: CASSPLGDGNGYTF. The CDR3 region has the DNA TGTGCCAGCTCACCATTAGGGGACGGAAATGGCTACACCTTC.

The chain is built from TRBV29-1 and TRBJ2-3; tentatively, D is TRBD1 (5 bases). Germline CDR1 SQVTM, CDR2 ANQGSEA. The CDR3 totals 13 residues. Trimming took 6 bases from V and 0 from J, leaving 10 bases between them. The CDR3 loop reads CSVGHASTDTQYF. The CDR3 DNA reads TGCAGCGTAGGACATGCTAGCACAGATACGCAGTATTTT.

This clonotype was observed a few times. The chain is built from TRBV5-1 and TRBJ2-2, with D unresolved. V dropped 4 bases and J dropped 6 bases, with 16 bases sitting between them. The CDR3 is made up of 15 amino acids. Per germline, CDR1 SGHRS and CDR2 YFSETQ. The CDR3 loop reads CASSKDLKGAGELFF. CDR3 sequence (DNA): TGCGCCAGCAGCAAGGACCTCAAGGGCGCCGGGGAGCTGTTTTTT.

This clonotype was counted between two and nine times. The chain is built from TRBV29-1 and TRBJ1-1, with D tentatively TRBD1 (5 bases). CDR1 is SQVTM and CDR2 is ANQGSEA in the germline V gene. This CDR3 spans 14 amino acids. The V end was cut by 7 bases, the J end by 0 bases, with 15 bases between. CDR3 amino acids: CSGVADTMNTEAFF. The CDR3 DNA follows: TGCAGCGGCGTAGCGGACACCATGAACACTGAAGCTTTCTTT. The entire variable domain, with the rest obtained from reference TRBV29-1 and TRBJ1-1, is as follows: SAVISQKPSRDICQRGTSLTIQCQVDSQVTMMFWYRQQPGQSLTLIATANQGSEATYESGFVIDKFPISRPNLTFSTLTVSNMSPEDSSIYLCSGVADTMNTEAFFGQGTRLTVV.

The sample holds a few counts of this clonotype. The rearrangement links TRBV6-2 or TRBV6-3 to TRBJ2-5, with TRBD1 matching over 7 bases. There are 14 residues in the CDR3. Germline V gene lookup returns CDR1 MNHEY and CDR2 SVGEGT. The trim removed 2 bases at V and 4 bases at J, leaving 4 bases unmatched. Here the CDR3 DNA reads TGTGCCAGCAGTTACGCGACAGGGAGAGAGACCCAGTACTTC. Encoded protein: CASSYATGRETQYF.

This clonotype was detected only a few times. The chain recombines TRBV6-5 with TRBJ1-1; possibly TRBD1 for D (5 bases). The CDR3 spans 14 residues. Germline assignment: CDR1 MNHEY and CDR2 SVGAGI. The V gene lost 3 bases and the J gene lost 0 bases, with 8 bases spanning the gap. The CDR3 is CASSYRQMNTEAFF. In nucleotides, the CDR3 is TGTGCCAGCAGTTATAGACAGATGAACACTGAAGCTTTCTTT.